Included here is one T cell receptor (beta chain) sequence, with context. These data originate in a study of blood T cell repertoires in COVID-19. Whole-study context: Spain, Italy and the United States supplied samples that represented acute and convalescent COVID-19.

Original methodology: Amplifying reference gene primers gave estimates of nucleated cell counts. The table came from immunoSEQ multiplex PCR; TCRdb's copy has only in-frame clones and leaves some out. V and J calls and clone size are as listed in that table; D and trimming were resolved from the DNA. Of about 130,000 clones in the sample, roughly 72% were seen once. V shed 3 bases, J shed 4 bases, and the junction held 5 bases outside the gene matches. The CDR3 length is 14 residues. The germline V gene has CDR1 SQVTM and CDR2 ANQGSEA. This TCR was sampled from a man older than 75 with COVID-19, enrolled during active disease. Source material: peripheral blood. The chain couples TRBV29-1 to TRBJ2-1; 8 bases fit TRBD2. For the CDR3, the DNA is TGCAGCGTTGACGAACTAGCGGTTTACAATGAGCAGTTCTTC. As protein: CSVDELAVYNEQFF.